A selection of T cell receptor beta chains follows, all from one sample in a study of breast tumors, draining lymph nodes, adjacent tissues. TCRdb fed the multiplex PCR reads into MiXCR, producing one record per CDR3 protein. The sample lists 160,000 or so distinct CDR3 sequences, 33% occurring once. The sequenced sample consisted of axillary lymph node tissue. The receptor source for this set is a female donor with breast cancer. Some clones in this sample may be carry-over from other donors' samples. The CDR3 runs from the conserved cysteine through the conserved F or W. A D gene is named only where the DNA matches it firmly. A clone size is listed for some rows: how often the clone was seen (once, few, many), or a class if it is expanded.

TRBV20-1	TRBJ1-6	.	TRBD1	TGCAGTGCTAATGGCCAGGGGGACCCCAGGGTGAGGTTTAATTCACCCCTCCACTTT	CSANGQGDPRVRFNSPLHF
TRBV5-6	TRBJ2-7	few	TRBD1	TGTGCCAGCAGCTCTGACAGGGCTTTCGACGAGCAGTACTTC	CASSSDRAFDEQYF
TRBV4-1	TRBJ1-4	.	TRBD1	TGCGTCAGCACCGGGGGCGGCCGACAGGGGGATGAAAAACTGTTTTTT	CVSTGGGRQGDEKLFF
TRBV5-6	TRBJ1-2	many	.	TGTGCCAGCAGCCTCGGCCGGCGGGGCTACACCTTC	CASSLGRRGYTF
TRBV5-1	TRBJ1-5	many	.	TGCGCCAGCAGCTGGCGTGGGGGGCCGGATGAGCCCCAGCATTTT	CASSWRGGPDEPQHF
TRBV5-6	TRBJ2-2	many	TRBD1	TGTGCCAGCAGCTTTACAGGGGCCGGAAACACCGGGGAGCTGTTTTTT	CASSFTGAGNTGELFF
TRBV20-1	TRBJ2-7	many	TRBD2	TGCAGTGCTAAGGAGGTCATGCGGGAGGTCGTCGAGCAGTACTTC	CSAKEVMREVVEQYF
TRBV2	TRBJ2-3	.	.	TGTGCCAGCAGTGGAGGGTCAGATGCGCAGTATTTC	CASSGGSDAQYF
TRBV2	TRBJ1-4	.	.	TGTGCCAGCAGCCTAGACGGCCAGAGCGGAAAACTGTTTTTT	CASSLDGQSGKLFF
TRBV6-5	TRBJ2-7	many	.	TGTGCCAGCAGTTACCGGGTTCCGAACTACGAGCAGTACTTC	CASSYRVPNYEQYF
TRBV7-9	TRBJ2-7	.	.	TGTTCCGGCAGTCAGGCCTCTGGCGAGCAGTACTTC	CSGSQASGEQYF
TRBV7-9	TRBJ2-5	many	.	TGTGCCAGCAGCTCTACAGGGACTGGGAGGGGGAACCAGTACTTC	CASSSTGTGRGNQYF
TRBV7-9	TRBJ2-2	.	.	TGTGCCAGCAGCCCCCCCAGCGGGGAGCTGTTTTTT	CASSPPSGELFF
TRBV6-2/TRBV6-3	TRBJ2-2	.	.	TGTGCCAGCAGTGCCCGACCCCCGGGCACCGGGGAGCTGTTTTTT	CASSARPPGTGELFF
TRBV2	TRBJ2-3	.	.	TGTGCCAGCAGGGAGGACAATCGAAACTACAATGAGCAGTATTTT	CASREDNRNYNEQYF
TRBV6-5	TRBJ2-6	many	.	TGTGCCAGCAGTCCTCCCTCTCGGGGGGCCAACGTCCTGACTTTC	CASSPPSRGANVLTF
TRBV20-1	TRBJ2-7	.	.	TGCAGTGCCCCAGTGGGCTCCTACGAGCAGTACTTC	CSAPVGSYEQYF
TRBV20-1	TRBJ1-1	few	TRBD1	TGCAGTGCTAGGGGGACAGGGAGGAACACTGAAGCTTTCTTT	CSARGTGRNTEAFF
TRBV6-4	TRBJ2-3	many	TRBD1	TGTGCCAGCAGTGAGGGACAGGCCACAGATACGCAGTATTTT	CASSEGQATDTQYF
TRBV24-1	TRBJ2-5	.	TRBD2	TGTGCCACCAGTGATTTCCTCGGTAGGGAGGGAAAGACCCAGTACTTC	CATSDFLGREGKTQYF
TRBV10-1	TRBJ2-3	many	.	TGCGCCAGCAGGTCCGGGGATACGCAGTATTTT	CASRSGDTQYF
TRBV5-4	TRBJ2-7	.	.	TGTGTCAGCAGCCTGTACGGACCGCCGGAGCGCTACGAGCAGTACTTC	CVSSLYGPPERYEQYF
TRBV28	TRBJ2-2	once	.	TGTGCCAGCAGTCCCACCGCGGGACATAGGAACACCGGGGAGCTGTTTTTT	CASSPTAGHRNTGELFF
TRBV19	TRBJ2-1	many	.	TGTGCCAGTAGAGGGAGGATAGGGGACAATGAGCAGTTCTTC	CASRGRIGDNEQFF
TRBV14	TRBJ2-5	many	.	TGTGCCAGCAGCCGAGGGACTACCCAGTACTTC	CASSRGTTQYF
TRBV30	TRBJ2-7	.	.	TGTGCCTGGAAACCCCGGGACGGACCCTACGAGCAGTACTTC	CAWKPRDGPYEQYF
TRBV20-1	TRBJ1-3	many	.	TGCAGTGCTAGTGGGGGGTTTGGAAACACCATATATTTT	CSASGGFGNTIYF
TRBV9	TRBJ2-1	many	.	TGTGCCAGCAGCGACATAACGAATGAGCAGTTCTTC	CASSDITNEQFF
TRBV5-5	TRBJ2-5	many	.	TGTGCCAGCAGCTTGGCGGCAGGGGAGGGAGAGACCCAGTACTTC	CASSLAAGEGETQYF
TRBV20-1	TRBJ2-1	.	TRBD1	TGCAGTGCTTCCCGCCGGGACAGTCACTTTCATGAGCAGTTCTTC	CSASRRDSHFHEQFF
TRBV11-2	TRBJ2-5	many	.	TGTGCCAGCAGGTTTTCAGCGGGCCAAGAGACCCAGTACTTC	CASRFSAGQETQYF
TRBV30	TRBJ1-1	.	.	TGTGCCTGGAGTGTACAGGGATATGCTGAAGCTTTCTTT	CAWSVQGYAEAFF
TRBV6-1	TRBJ1-2	many	TRBD1	TGTGCCAGCAGTGAGGGGGGGACAGGGGCGAACTATGGCTACACCTTC	CASSEGGTGANYGYTF
TRBV28	TRBJ1-3	.	.	TGTGCCAGCAGTTTGGACGGCGGTTCTGGAAACACCATATATTTT	CASSLDGGSGNTIYF
TRBV28	TRBJ1-1	few	TRBD1	TGTGCCAGCAGTTTTCAGCCGGGACAGGCTTTCTTT	CASSFQPGQAFF
TRBV11-2	TRBJ2-2	many	.	TGTGCCAGCAGCCGATTCGCACAGGGAGGCGGGGAGCTGTTTTTT	CASSRFAQGGGELFF
TRBV7-9	TRBJ2-7	many	.	TGTGCCAGCAGCCATGAGGGGTCCTACGAGCAGTACTTC	CASSHEGSYEQYF
TRBV10-3	TRBJ1-1	few	.	TGTGCCGTAAACCCTGGGGGCCTGGACACTGAAGCTTTCTTT	CAVNPGGLDTEAFF
TRBV4-1	TRBJ1-4	many	.	TGCGCCAGCAGCCCCCGGGGGGGGCGGGGTAATGAAAAACTGTTTTTT	CASSPRGGRGNEKLFF
TRBV7-9	TRBJ2-5	many	TRBD2	TGTGCCGTAGGGGCTAGCGGACAAGAGACCCAGTACTTC	CAVGASGQETQYF
TRBV2	TRBJ1-2	many	.	TGTGCCAGCCCCGGGGGGGTCTATGGCTACACCTTC	CASPGGVYGYTF
TRBV4-1	TRBJ1-1	few	TRBD1	TGCGCCAGCTCTCAGGGGGGAATGAAAACTGAAGCTTTCTTT	CASSQGGMKTEAFF
TRBV6-6	TRBJ2-7	.	TRBD2	TGTGCCAGCAGTAGATCTGGGACTATTATCTACGAGCAGTACTTC	CASSRSGTIIYEQYF
TRBV5-5	TRBJ2-1	.	.	TGTGCCAGCAGCACGGGGGCTAGCGTTTTAAGACTCAATGAGCAGTTCTTC	CASSTGASVLRLNEQFF
TRBV6-5	TRBJ1-5	many	.	TGTGCCAGCAGTCCCTCAGGGGCCCACCTCCAGCCCCAGCATTTT	CASSPSGAHLQPQHF